Given below is one T cell receptor (beta chain) in context. As yet, its antigen is unknown. At deep level, the assay was performed. TCRdb's copy holds only in-frame clones and misses some; the assay was immunoSEQ multiplex PCR. The sample records roughly 1.5 million clones, roughly 98% being singletons. The data are from a study of shared clonotypes between healthy human individuals. Germline values: CDR1 SGHVS, CDR2 FQNEAQ. V lost 1 base and J 4 bases, leaving 5 bases between the germline ends. The CDR3 has 14 amino acids. Study results and limitations: Richness estimates generally favored naive over memory subsets. Between a handful of donors, naive CD4 clonotypes were shared at a level of approximately 5%.

The receptor's source is a man aged 25 to 40 in good health. Sequencing used naive CD4+ T cells sorted from blood. The subset: CD45RA+ positively selected. The rearrangement uses TRBV7-8 and TRBJ2-6; no clear D. The CDR3 region has the DNA TGTGCCAGCAGCTTAGTTGCAGGGGCCAACGTCCTGACTTTC. It codes for CASSLVAGANVLTF.